This is a list of T cell receptor beta chains from one sample in a study of OX40 agonist ivuxolimab in advanced cancers. Some clones are missing from TCRdb's copy, which holds only in-frame ones; the method was immunoSEQ multiplex PCR. Found here are tens of thousands of clones, around 86% of them singletons; the top ten hold around 15%. The material was CD4+ or CD8+ T cells sorted from blood, obtained in a trial of the OX40 agonist ivuxolimab. The receptors come from an adult with an advanced solid tumor such as melanoma, head and neck, liver or kidney cancer. The CDR3 runs from the conserved cysteine through the conserved F or W. Each record gives: V gene, clone size, J gene, D gene, CDR3 protein, CDR3 DNA. A D gene is named only where the DNA matches it firmly. Size is omitted from some rows. Given values are once, few, many or a class for expanded clones.

V: TRBV27
size: .
J: TRBJ2-4
D: .
CDR3: CASSLTAAKNIQYF
DNA: TGTGCCAGCAGTTTGACCGCAGCCAAAAACATTCAGTACTTC

V: TRBV9
size: .
J: TRBJ2-4
D: .
CDR3: CASSPTWGRDIQYF
DNA: TGTGCCAGCAGCCCGACGTGGGGACGGGACATTCAGTACTTC

V: TRBV7-9
size: medium-sized
J: TRBJ2-5
D: TRBD1
CDR3: CASSGDRGQTQYF
DNA: TGTGCCAGCAGCGGCGACAGGGGGCAGACCCAGTACTTC

V: TRBV7-9
size: .
J: TRBJ2-1
D: .
CDR3: CASNLGREGSIEQFF
DNA: TGTGCCAGCAACCTTGGGCGGGAAGGGTCCATTGAGCAGTTCTTC

V: TRBV6-5
size: .
J: TRBJ2-3
D: TRBD2
CDR3: CASSKLTSLAGVQYF
DNA: TGTGCCAGCAGTAAACTAACTTCACTAGCGGGGGTGCAGTATTTT

V: TRBV30
size: .
J: TRBJ2-3
D: .
CDR3: CAWSGGGADTQYF
DNA: TGTGCCTGGAGTGGGGGTGGCGCAGATACGCAGTATTTT

V: TRBV28
size: once
J: TRBJ2-7
D: .
CDR3: CASSFGGPEQYF
DNA: TGTGCCAGCAGTTTCGGAGGACCCGAGCAGTACTTC

V: TRBV27
size: .
J: TRBJ2-7
D: TRBD1
CDR3: CASSPTGGSFFTYEQYF
DNA: TGTGCCAGCAGTCCGACAGGGGGCAGTTTCTTCACCTACGAGCAGTACTTC

V: TRBV28
size: .
J: TRBJ2-2
D: TRBD2
CDR3: CASSLLAGALGELFF
DNA: TGTGCCAGCAGTTTACTTGCGGGAGCACTCGGGGAGCTGTTTTTT

V: TRBV5-6
size: .
J: TRBJ2-1
D: .
CDR3: CASRWAALAGNEQFF
DNA: TGTGCCAGCAGGTGGGCGGCCCTCGCGGGGAATGAGCAGTTCTTC

V: TRBV5-8
size: few
J: TRBJ1-1
D: .
CDR3: CASSQGTGQNTEAFF
DNA: TGTGCCAGCAGCCAAGGGACGGGTCAAAACACTGAAGCTTTCTTT

V: TRBV7-2
size: .
J: TRBJ2-1
D: .
CDR3: CASSFELANEQFF
DNA: TGTGCCAGCAGCTTTGAATTAGCCAATGAGCAGTTCTTC

V: TRBV19
size: .
J: TRBJ2-1
D: .
CDR3: CASRAGYNEQFF
DNA: TGTGCCAGTAGGGCAGGTTACAATGAGCAGTTCTTC

V: TRBV2
size: .
J: TRBJ1-2
D: .
CDR3: CASSRLFNYGYTF
DNA: TGTGCCAGCAGCCGACTTTTTAACTATGGCTACACCTTC

V: TRBV4-1
size: .
J: TRBJ2-5
D: TRBD2
CDR3: CASSQVGLAMRETQYF
DNA: TGCGCCAGCAGCCAAGTAGGACTAGCTATGAGAGAGACCCAGTACTTC

V: TRBV7-9
size: .
J: TRBJ1-6
D: .
CDR3: CASSPPGSAGGSPLHF
DNA: TGTGCCAGCAGCCCTCCGGGCTCCGCTGGGGGTTCACCCCTCCACTTT

V: TRBV7-9
size: .
J: TRBJ2-7
D: .
CDR3: CASLGGYEQYF
DNA: TGTGCCAGCCTAGGGGGGTACGAGCAGTACTTC

V: TRBV4-3
size: .
J: TRBJ2-7
D: TRBD2
CDR3: CASSQDLSAGGPPYEQYF
DNA: TGCGCCAGCAGCCAAGATCTGTCGGCGGGGGGCCCTCCCTACGAGCAGTACTTC

V: TRBV15
size: .
J: TRBJ2-5
D: .
CDR3: CATSMIQGKETQYF
DNA: TGTGCCACCAGCATGATACAGGGAAAAGAGACCCAGTACTTC

V: TRBV27
size: once
J: TRBJ2-1
D: .
CDR3: CASSRSSYNEQFF
DNA: TGTGCCAGCAGTAGGAGCTCCTACAATGAGCAGTTCTTC

V: TRBV14
size: .
J: TRBJ1-2
D: .
CDR3: CASSQGIGAYGYTF
DNA: TGTGCCAGCAGCCAAGGGATAGGAGCCTATGGCTACACCTTC

V: TRBV6-5
size: .
J: TRBJ1-1
D: TRBD1
CDR3: CASSYGDRRYTEAFF
DNA: TGTGCCAGCAGTTACGGGGACAGAAGGTACACTGAAGCTTTCTTT

V: TRBV7-6
size: .
J: TRBJ1-1
D: .
CDR3: CASSKYSGEEAFF
DNA: TGTGCCAGCAGCAAATATAGCGGGGAGGAAGCTTTCTTT

V: TRBV28
size: .
J: TRBJ1-2
D: .
CDR3: CASSSPRGLDYGYTF
DNA: TGTGCCAGCAGTTCCCCCAGGGGCTTAGACTATGGCTACACCTTC

V: TRBV9
size: once
J: TRBJ1-2
D: .
CDR3: CASSVGGGANYGYTF
DNA: TGTGCCAGCAGCGTAGGCGGGGGAGCTAACTATGGCTACACCTTC

V: TRBV7-2
size: .
J: TRBJ2-3
D: .
CDR3: CASSLAQRGTDTQYF
DNA: TGTGCCAGCAGCTTAGCCCAGCGGGGCACAGATACGCAGTATTTT

V: TRBV7-9
size: .
J: TRBJ2-1
D: TRBD2
CDR3: CASSSTHGGEAYNEQFF
DNA: TGTGCCAGCAGCTCCACCCATGGGGGGGAGGCCTACAATGAGCAGTTCTTC

V: TRBV2
size: .
J: TRBJ2-3
D: .
CDR3: CASNLPRRDTDTQYF
DNA: TGTGCCAGCAACCTCCCACGTAGGGACACAGATACGCAGTATTTT

V: TRBV2
size: once
J: TRBJ1-2
D: TRBD1
CDR3: CASGDSYYGYTF
DNA: TGTGCCAGCGGGGACAGTTACTATGGCTACACCTTC

V: TRBV29-1
size: .
J: TRBJ2-7
D: .
CDR3: CSVLWGYEQYF
DNA: TGCAGCGTGTTATGGGGGTACGAGCAGTACTTC

V: TRBV7-9
size: few
J: TRBJ2-7
D: .
CDR3: CASSPPVGGGPDYEQYF
DNA: TGTGCCAGCAGCCCACCAGTAGGGGGGGGGCCCGACTACGAGCAGTACTTC

V: TRBV28
size: .
J: TRBJ2-3
D: TRBD2
CDR3: CASSLWASGSTDTQYF
DNA: TGTGCCAGCAGTTTATGGGCTAGCGGGAGCACAGATACGCAGTATTTT

V: TRBV5-1
size: once
J: TRBJ1-2
D: .
CDR3: CASSLAGDHYGYTF
DNA: TGCGCCAGCAGCTTGGCAGGGGATCACTATGGCTACACCTTC

V: TRBV12-5
size: .
J: TRBJ2-7
D: .
CDR3: CASGLGYEQYF
DNA: TGTGCTAGTGGTTTGGGCTACGAGCAGTACTTC

V: TRBV15
size: .
J: TRBJ1-1
D: .
CDR3: CATSISGRTAFF
DNA: TGTGCCACCAGCATTTCGGGACGTACAGCTTTCTTT

V: TRBV7-8
size: .
J: TRBJ1-5
D: TRBD1
CDR3: CASSYRQGPNQPQHF
DNA: TGTGCCAGCAGCTACCGACAGGGACCTAATCAGCCCCAGCATTTT

V: TRBV9
size: .
J: TRBJ2-1
D: TRBD2
CDR3: CASSAGGASGGHNEQFF
DNA: TGTGCCAGCAGCGCTGGTGGGGCTAGCGGGGGACACAATGAGCAGTTCTTC

V: TRBV4-1
size: .
J: TRBJ2-2
D: .
CDR3: CASSRVDSQTGHGELFF
DNA: TGCGCCAGCAGCCGGGTAGACAGCCAGACCGGCCACGGGGAGCTGTTTTTT

V: TRBV15
size: .
J: TRBJ2-2
D: TRBD2
CDR3: CATTIAGLDTGELFF
DNA: TGTGCCACCACCATAGCGGGACTGGACACCGGGGAGCTGTTTTTT

V: TRBV2
size: .
J: TRBJ1-2
D: .
CDR3: CASSGRANYGYTF
DNA: TGTGCCAGCAGTGGGAGGGCTAACTATGGCTACACCTTC

V: TRBV6-5
size: .
J: TRBJ1-2
D: .
CDR3: CASSYSSGGYTF
DNA: TGTGCCAGCAGTTACTCCTCAGGCGGCTACACCTTC

V: TRBV5-8
size: .
J: TRBJ1-1
D: .
CDR3: CASSLAGYTEAFF
DNA: TGTGCCAGCAGCTTGGCGGGGTACACTGAAGCTTTCTTT

V: TRBV6-6
size: .
J: TRBJ1-3
D: .
CDR3: CASSSGHFSGNTIYF
DNA: TGTGCCAGCAGTTCCGGACATTTCTCTGGAAACACCATATATTTT

V: TRBV9
size: .
J: TRBJ2-7
D: .
CDR3: CASSERTGGYEQYF
DNA: TGTGCCAGCAGCGAACGGACTGGGGGGTACGAGCAGTACTTC

V: TRBV12-5
size: .
J: TRBJ1-1
D: TRBD1
CDR3: CASGLWFGTGDESEAFF
DNA: TGTGCTAGTGGTTTGTGGTTCGGGACAGGGGACGAAAGTGAAGCTTTCTTT

V: TRBV5-4
size: .
J: TRBJ2-7
D: .
CDR3: CASSSRLSSYEQYF
DNA: TGTGCCAGCAGTTCCAGACTTTCCTCGTACGAGCAGTACTTC

V: TRBV5-1
size: .
J: TRBJ1-1
D: TRBD1
CDR3: CASSFQGGTNTEAFF
DNA: TGCGCCAGCAGCTTCCAGGGGGGGACGAACACTGAAGCTTTCTTT

V: TRBV29-1
size: few
J: TRBJ2-3
D: TRBD1
CDR3: CSVEGQGYTDTQYF
DNA: TGCAGCGTTGAGGGACAGGGGTACACAGATACGCAGTATTTT

V: TRBV28
size: .
J: TRBJ2-1
D: TRBD1
CDR3: CASSLDRVGFQQFF
DNA: TGTGCCAGCAGTTTAGACAGGGTAGGTTTTCAGCAGTTCTTC